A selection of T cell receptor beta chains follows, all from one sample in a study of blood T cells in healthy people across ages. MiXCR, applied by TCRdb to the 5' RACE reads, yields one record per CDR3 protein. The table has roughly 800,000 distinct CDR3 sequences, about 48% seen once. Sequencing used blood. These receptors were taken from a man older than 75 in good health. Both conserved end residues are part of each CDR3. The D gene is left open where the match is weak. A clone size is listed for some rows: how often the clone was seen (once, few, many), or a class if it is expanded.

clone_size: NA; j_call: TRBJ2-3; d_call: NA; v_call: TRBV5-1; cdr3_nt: TGCGCCAGCAGCTCGGGACTCCGAGGCACAGATACGCAGTATTTT; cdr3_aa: CASSSGLRGTDTQYF
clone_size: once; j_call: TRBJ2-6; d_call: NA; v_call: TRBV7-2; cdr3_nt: TGTGCCAGCAGCTCAAAGGGCCTAGTCTCTGGGGCCAACGTCCTGACTTTC; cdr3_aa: CASSSKGLVSGANVLTF
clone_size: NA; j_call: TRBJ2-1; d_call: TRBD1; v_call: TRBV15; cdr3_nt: TGTGCCACCAGCACCCTGGACAGGGGAAGCGACAATGAGCAGTTCTTC; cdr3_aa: CATSTLDRGSDNEQFF
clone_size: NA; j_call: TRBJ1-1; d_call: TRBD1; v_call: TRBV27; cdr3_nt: TGTGCCAGCAGTTCTCGGACAGGGGGCACGTCTTTCTTT; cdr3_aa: CASSSRTGGTSFF
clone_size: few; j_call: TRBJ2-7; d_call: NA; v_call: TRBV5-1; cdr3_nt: TGCGCCAGCAGCGGTATAGTGGGCAACGAGCAGTACTTC; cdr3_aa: CASSGIVGNEQYF
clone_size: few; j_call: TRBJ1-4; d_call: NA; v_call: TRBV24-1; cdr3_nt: TGTGCCACCAGTGAAGGGCCTAATGAAAAACTGTTTTTT; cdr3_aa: CATSEGPNEKLFF
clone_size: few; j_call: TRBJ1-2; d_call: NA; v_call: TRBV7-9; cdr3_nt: TGTGCCAGCACCGACCGGGTCGGAGGCTACACCTTC; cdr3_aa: CASTDRVGGYTF
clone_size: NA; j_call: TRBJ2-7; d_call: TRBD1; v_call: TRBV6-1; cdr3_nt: TGTGCCAGCAGGTTGGGGACAGGGGGCTCTTACGAGCAGTACTTC; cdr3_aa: CASRLGTGGSYEQYF
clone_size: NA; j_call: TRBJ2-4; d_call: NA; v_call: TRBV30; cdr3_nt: TGTGCCTGCGTGCTGGGGTCGAGGGTTCAGTACTTC; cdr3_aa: CACVLGSRVQYF
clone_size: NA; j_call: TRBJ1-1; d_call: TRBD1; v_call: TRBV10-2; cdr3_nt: TGCGCCAGCAGTGAAGGGACAGGAACCACTGAAGCTTTCTTT; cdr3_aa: CASSEGTGTTEAFF
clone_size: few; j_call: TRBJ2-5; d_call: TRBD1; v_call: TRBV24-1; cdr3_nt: TGTGCCACCAGTGATGGGACAGGGGGCCAAGAGACCCAGTACTTC; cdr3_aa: CATSDGTGGQETQYF
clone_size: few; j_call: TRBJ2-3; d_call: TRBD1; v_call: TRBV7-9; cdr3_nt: TGTGCCAGCAGCCCGGGAGGACAGGGGGCATCAGATACGCAGTATTTT; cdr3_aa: CASSPGGQGASDTQYF
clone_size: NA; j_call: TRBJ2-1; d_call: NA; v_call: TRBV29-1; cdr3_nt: TGCAGCGTCACTCGGGGAGCCGGGTCTCGGGAGCAGTTCTTC; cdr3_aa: CSVTRGAGSREQFF
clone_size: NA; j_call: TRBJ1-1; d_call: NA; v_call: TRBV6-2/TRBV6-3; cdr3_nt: TGTGCCAGCAGTTCTGGAGGGAGGAGAGACACTGAAGCTTTCTTT; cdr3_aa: CASSSGGRRDTEAFF
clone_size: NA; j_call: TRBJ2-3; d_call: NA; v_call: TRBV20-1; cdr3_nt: TGCAGTGCTAGAAACCAGGGGGGTCGGGGCACAGATACGCAGTATTTT; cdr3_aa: CSARNQGGRGTDTQYF
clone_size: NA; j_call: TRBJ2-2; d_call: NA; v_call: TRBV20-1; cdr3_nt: TGCAGTGCTAGCCCGCCGGGACTGATCACCGGGGAGCTGTTTTTT; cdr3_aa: CSASPPGLITGELFF
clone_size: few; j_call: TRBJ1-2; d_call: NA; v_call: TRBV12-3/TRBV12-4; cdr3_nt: TGTGCCAGCAGTTTAATGGCGGGGGGCGCCTATGGCTACACCTTC; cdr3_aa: CASSLMAGGAYGYTF
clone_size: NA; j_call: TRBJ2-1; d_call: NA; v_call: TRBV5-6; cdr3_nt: TGTGCCAGCAGCACGATATTCCTAAATGAGCAGTTCTTC; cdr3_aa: CASSTIFLNEQFF
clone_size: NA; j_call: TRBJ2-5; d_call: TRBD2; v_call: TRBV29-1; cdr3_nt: TGCAGCGGGACAAGGACTAGCGGATTAGAGACCCAGTACTTC; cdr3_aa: CSGTRTSGLETQYF
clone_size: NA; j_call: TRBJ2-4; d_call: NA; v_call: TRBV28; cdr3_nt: TGTGCCAGCAATCCCCGGGGGCTGTGGAACATTCAGTACTTC; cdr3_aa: CASNPRGLWNIQYF
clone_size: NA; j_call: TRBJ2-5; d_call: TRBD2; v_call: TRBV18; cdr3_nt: TGTGCCAGCTCACCCTTGACTAGCGGAGATCAAGAGACCCAGTACTTC; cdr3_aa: CASSPLTSGDQETQYF
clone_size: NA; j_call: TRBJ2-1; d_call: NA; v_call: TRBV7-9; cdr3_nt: TGTGCCAGCAGACGGAGGGGTGAGCAGTTCTTC; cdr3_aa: CASRRRGEQFF
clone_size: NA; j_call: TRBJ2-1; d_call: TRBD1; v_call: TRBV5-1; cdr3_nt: TGCGCCAGCAGCCCCGGGACAGGGAGGGGAGGGGAGCAGTTCTTC; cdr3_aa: CASSPGTGRGGEQFF
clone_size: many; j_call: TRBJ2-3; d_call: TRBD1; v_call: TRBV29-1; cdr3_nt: TGCAGCGTTGACGGACAGGTTGTAGATACGCAGTATTTT; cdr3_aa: CSVDGQVVDTQYF
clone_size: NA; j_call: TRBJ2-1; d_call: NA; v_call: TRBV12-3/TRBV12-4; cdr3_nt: TGTGCCAGCAGTTTCCAGAACTACAATGAGCAGTTCTTC; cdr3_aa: CASSFQNYNEQFF
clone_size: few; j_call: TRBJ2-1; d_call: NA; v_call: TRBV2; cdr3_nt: TGTGCCAGCAGTGGGCTAGGGGCTGAGCAGTTCTTC; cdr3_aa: CASSGLGAEQFF
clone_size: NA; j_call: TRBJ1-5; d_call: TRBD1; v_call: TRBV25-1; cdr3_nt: TGTGCCAGCAGTGACGACAGGGCCGGGGGTCAGCCCCAGCATTTT; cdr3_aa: CASSDDRAGGQPQHF
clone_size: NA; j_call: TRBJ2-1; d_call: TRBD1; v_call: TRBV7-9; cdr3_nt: TGTGCCAGCAGCCCGTGGGACAGGACACACGAGCCGTTCTTC; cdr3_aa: CASSPWDRTHEPFF
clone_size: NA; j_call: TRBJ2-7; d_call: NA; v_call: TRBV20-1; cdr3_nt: TGCAGCGCTAGTCCGGTCCGGCGCGAGCAGTACTTC; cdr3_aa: CSASPVRREQYF
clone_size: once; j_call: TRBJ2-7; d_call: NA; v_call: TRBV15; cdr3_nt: TGTGCCACCAGCAGAGATCAGGGGTACAATGAGCAGTACTTC; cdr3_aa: CATSRDQGYNEQYF
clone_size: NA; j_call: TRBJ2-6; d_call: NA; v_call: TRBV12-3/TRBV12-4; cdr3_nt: TGTGCCAGCAGTTTACTTCTAGGGGGGACTGGGGCCAACGTCCTGACTTTC; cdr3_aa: CASSLLLGGTGANVLTF
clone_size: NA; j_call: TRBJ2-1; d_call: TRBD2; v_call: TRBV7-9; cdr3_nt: TGTGCCAGCAGCTTAGCCGCGGGAGTTTACAATGAGCAGTTCTTC; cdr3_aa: CASSLAAGVYNEQFF
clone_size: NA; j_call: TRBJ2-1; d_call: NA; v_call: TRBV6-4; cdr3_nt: TGTGCCAGCAGTGACCCGGGGGTAAGCTCCTACAATGAGCAGTTCTTC; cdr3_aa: CASSDPGVSSYNEQFF
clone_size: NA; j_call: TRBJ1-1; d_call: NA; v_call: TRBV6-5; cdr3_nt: TGTGCCAGCAGCTACGTGGGTGAAGCTTTCTTT; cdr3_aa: CASSYVGEAFF
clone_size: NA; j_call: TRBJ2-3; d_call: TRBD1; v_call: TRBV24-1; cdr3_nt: TGTGCCACCAGCGACAGGGACGGCACAGATACGCAGTATTTT; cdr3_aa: CATSDRDGTDTQYF
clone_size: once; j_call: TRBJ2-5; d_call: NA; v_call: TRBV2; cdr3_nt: TGTGCCAGCAGTGTATCCAGGGTCCAAGAGACCCAGTACTTC; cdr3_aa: CASSVSRVQETQYF
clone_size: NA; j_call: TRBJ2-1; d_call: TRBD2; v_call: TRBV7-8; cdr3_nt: TGTGCCAGCAGCTCAGGGTGGATAGCGGGAGTTCATGAGCAGTTCTTC; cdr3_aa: CASSSGWIAGVHEQFF
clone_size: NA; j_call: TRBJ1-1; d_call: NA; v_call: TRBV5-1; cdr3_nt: NA; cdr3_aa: CASSLRVGGGNTEVFF
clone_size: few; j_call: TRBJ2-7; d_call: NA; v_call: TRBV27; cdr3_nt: TGTGCCAGCAGTTTCGCGGCGAGCTACGAGCAGTACTTC; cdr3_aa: CASSFAASYEQYF
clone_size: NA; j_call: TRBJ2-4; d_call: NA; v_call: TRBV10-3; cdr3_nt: TGTGCCATCAGGTCTCACGGAGGCGAAAACATTCAGTACTTC; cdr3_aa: CAIRSHGGENIQYF
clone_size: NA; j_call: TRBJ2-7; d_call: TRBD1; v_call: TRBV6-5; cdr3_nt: TGTGCCACCAGGACAGGGGGCTACGAGCAGTACTTC; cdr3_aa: CATRTGGYEQYF
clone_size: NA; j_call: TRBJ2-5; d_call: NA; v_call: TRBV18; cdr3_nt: TGTGCCAGCTCACCCGTGGGACCGCCGAGAGAGACCCAGTACTTC; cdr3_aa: CASSPVGPPRETQYF
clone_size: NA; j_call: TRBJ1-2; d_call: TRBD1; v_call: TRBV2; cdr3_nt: TGTGCCAGCAGTGAGAGGACAGGGGCGCACTATGGCTACACCTTC; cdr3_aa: CASSERTGAHYGYTF
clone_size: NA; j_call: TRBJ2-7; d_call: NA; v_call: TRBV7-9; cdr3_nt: TGTGCCAGCAGCCCCCGGGCTCCCTCGTCGTCCGAGCAGTACTTC; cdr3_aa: CASSPRAPSSSEQYF